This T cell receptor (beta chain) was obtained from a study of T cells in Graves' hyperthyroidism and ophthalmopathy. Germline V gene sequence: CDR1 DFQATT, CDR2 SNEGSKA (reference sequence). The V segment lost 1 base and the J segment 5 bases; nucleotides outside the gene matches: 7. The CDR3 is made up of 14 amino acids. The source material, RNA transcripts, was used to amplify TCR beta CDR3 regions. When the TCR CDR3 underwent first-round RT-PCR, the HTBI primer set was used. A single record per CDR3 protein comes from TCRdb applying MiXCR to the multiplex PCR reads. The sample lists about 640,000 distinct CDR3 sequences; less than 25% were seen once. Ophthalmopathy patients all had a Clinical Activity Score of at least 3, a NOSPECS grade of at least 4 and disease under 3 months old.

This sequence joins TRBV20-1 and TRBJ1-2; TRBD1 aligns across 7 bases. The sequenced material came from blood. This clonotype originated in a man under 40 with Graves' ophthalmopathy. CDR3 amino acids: CSARGDSLTYGYTF. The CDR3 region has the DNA TGCAGTGCTAGAGGGGACAGCCTTACTTATGGCTACACCTTC.